A selection of T cell receptor beta chains follows, all from one sample in a study of blood T cell repertoires in COVID-19. Sequencing used immunoSEQ multiplex PCR; TCRdb keeps in-frame clones, though not all of them. The table lists some 42,000 clones, around 89% of them singletons. Sequencing used peripheral blood. These receptors originate from a man aged 30 to 39 with active or convalescent COVID-19. CDR3s include the opening cysteine and the closing phenylalanine or tryptophan. A D gene is named only where the DNA matches it firmly. Rows give clone size only sometimes, using once, few, many, or a class for an expanded clone.

- TRBD2 TRBJ2-1 TRBV9 TGTGCCAGCAGCTCCCGACTAGCGCTCTACAATGAGCAGTTCTTC CASSSRLALYNEQFF
- TRBD1 TRBJ1-6 TRBV19 TGTGCCAGTAGCGGATTTGACAGGGGATACAATTCACCCCTCCACTTT CASSGFDRGYNSPLHF
- TRBD1 TRBJ1-1 TRBV5-6 TGTGCCAGCAGCTTTGGACAGGGGGCTGAAGCTTTCTTT CASSFGQGAEAFF
once - TRBJ1-1 TRBV5-1 TGCGCCAGCAGCTTGGAGAGGGGAGGCACTGAAGCTTTCTTT CASSLERGGTEAFF
- - TRBJ2-7 TRBV7-2 TGTGCCAGCAGCGCGGACTATTCCAACGAGCAGTACTTC CASSADYSNEQYF
- - TRBJ2-1 TRBV18 TGTGCCAGCTCACCAAATAGTCTAGTAAACCGGGGGTACAATGAGCAGTTCTTC CASSPNSLVNRGYNEQFF
- - TRBJ1-4 TRBV5-4 TGTGCCAGCAGCTCTGGGGCACTTACAAATGAAAAACTGTTTTTT CASSSGALTNEKLFF
- - TRBJ2-2 TRBV7-9 TGTGCCAGCAGCTTAACAGGGCTCACCACCGGGGAGCTGTTTTTT CASSLTGLTTGELFF
- TRBD2 TRBJ2-3 TRBV5-1 TGCGCCAGCAGCTTAAACGGGGGGGCCTGGACAGATACGCAGTATTTT CASSLNGGAWTDTQYF
- - TRBJ1-5 TRBV29-1 TGCAGCTGCAGGGATGGCAATCAGCCCCAGCATTTT CSCRDGNQPQHF
- - TRBJ1-2 TRBV5-6 TGTGCCAGCAGCTTGTCCCTAGGGGGGGCGTATGGCTACACCTTC CASSLSLGGAYGYTF
once TRBD2 TRBJ2-1 TRBV4-3 TGCGCCAGCAGCCAACTTCGGGAGGGCCACAATGAGCAGTTCTTC CASSQLREGHNEQFF
- - TRBJ1-2 TRBV1 TGCACCAGCAGCCAGTTTCGGGACAGGGGAGATGATGGCTACACCTTC CTSSQFRDRGDDGYTF
few - TRBJ1-5 TRBV19 TGTGCCAGTAGTATAACAGCCCACAGCAATCAGCCCCAGCATTTT CASSITAHSNQPQHF
once TRBD1 TRBJ1-6 TRBV6-5 TGTGCCAGCAGTCAGGGACAGGGTGTGGATTCACCCCTCCACTTT CASSQGQGVDSPLHF
- - TRBJ1-4 TRBV7-9 TGTGCCAGCAGCTTAAAGGGGTTGAATGAAAAACTGTTTTTT CASSLKGLNEKLFF
- - TRBJ2-3 TRBV9 TGTGCCAGCAGCGCAGGACAGACCACAGATACGCAGTATTTT CASSAGQTTDTQYF
- TRBD1 TRBJ1-5 TRBV2 TGTGCCAGCAGAAGACAGGGGGTTAGCAATCAGCCCCAGCATTTT CASRRQGVSNQPQHF
- - TRBJ2-7 TRBV5-1 TGCGCCAGCAGCTTGGATCCCCTTCGGACTAATTACGAGCAGTACTTC CASSLDPLRTNYEQYF
once - TRBJ1-1 TRBV9 TGTGCCAGCAGCGTCCTCGGACAGACGAACACTGAAGCTTTCTTT CASSVLGQTNTEAFF
- TRBD2 TRBJ2-5 TRBV18 TGTGCCAGCTCACCACCCAGGACTAGCGGGGACCAAGAGACCCAGTACTTC CASSPPRTSGDQETQYF
- - TRBJ1-6 TRBV6-1 TGTGCCAGCAGTGAAGCGGAGAATTCACCCCTCCACTTT CASSEAENSPLHF
- - TRBJ2-2 TRBV7-7 TGTGCCAGCAGCCCAGGGACAAGAGGGGCCGGGGAGCTGTTTTTT CASSPGTRGAGELFF
once - TRBJ2-6 TRBV6-5 TGTGCCAGCAGGGACAGCTCTCTCGGTGCCAACGTCCTGACTTTC CASRDSSLGANVLTF
- TRBD1 TRBJ1-4 TRBV28 TGTGCCAGCAGTTTAAACAGGGGGCGAGGTGAAAAACTGTTTTTT CASSLNRGRGEKLFF
- - TRBJ2-5 TRBV5-5 TGTGCCAGCAGGATCGCCCCAGGGTGGGGTAGGGAGACCCAGTACTTC CASRIAPGWGRETQYF
- - TRBJ1-4 TRBV18 TGTGCCAGCTCAACAGACAGAGCAACTAATGAAAAACTGTTTTTT CASSTDRATNEKLFF
few - TRBJ2-2 TRBV15 TGTGCCACCAGCAGAGTCAACGGGATAAACACCGGGGAGCTGTTTTTT CATSRVNGINTGELFF
once - TRBJ1-4 TRBV6-5 TGTGCCAGCAGTTCCTACGGAGGAACTAATGAAAAACTGTTTTTT CASSSYGGTNEKLFF
- TRBD2 TRBJ2-1 TRBV29-1 TGCAGCGTTGAAAGCCTAGCGGGGGAATTAATCTACAATGAGCAGTTCTTC CSVESLAGELIYNEQFF
- - TRBJ1-6 TRBV27 TGTGCCAGCAGACGGGGGGTTAGGGATTCACCCCTCCACTTT CASRRGVRDSPLHF
- TRBD2 TRBJ2-3 TRBV10-2 TGCGCCAGCAGTGAAATAGGAGGGAGGGCCGATACGCAGTATTTT CASSEIGGRADTQYF
- - TRBJ1-1 TRBV18 TGTGCCAGCTCACGAGCCATGAACACTGAAGCTTTCTTT CASSRAMNTEAFF
- - TRBJ1-1 TRBV28 TGTGCCAGCAGTCCCCCCGCCCTGCGGACTGAAGCTTTCTTT CASSPPALRTEAFF
- TRBD2 TRBJ2-7 TRBV7-6 TGTGCCAGCAGCTTATCCGCGGGGGGGCGAGGCGAGCAGTACTTC CASSLSAGGRGEQYF
- - TRBJ1-4 TRBV4-2 TGTGCCAGCAGCCAAGGAGGCGCTATAAATGAAAAACTGTTTTTT CASSQGGAINEKLFF
- TRBD1 TRBJ1-1 TRBV29-1 TGCAGCGTTTCGACAGGGGCGGGGGCTTTCTTT CSVSTGAGAFF
- - TRBJ1-4 TRBV7-6 TGTGCCAGCAGCTTAGGGAGGACAGCGAGGGGTGGTATTTATGAAAAACTGTTTTTT CASSLGRTARGGIYEKLFF
once - TRBJ1-1 TRBV24-1 TGTGCAAAGCAGGGGGAAGCTTTCTTT CAKQGEAFF
once - TRBJ1-2 TRBV6-5 TGTGCCAGCAGTTACACGGGTTTATATGGCTACACCTTC CASSYTGLYGYTF
- TRBD1 TRBJ1-2 TRBV29-1 TGCAGCGTTGACCAAAAAGGGACAGGGGATGGCTACACCTTC CSVDQKGTGDGYTF
- - TRBJ2-7 TRBV12-3/TRBV12-4 TGTGCCAGCAGGCTCTCCGGGGACTACGAGCAGTACTTC CASRLSGDYEQYF